This T cell receptor beta chain was sequenced for a study of spatial heterogeneity in lung cancer. About the study: Across tumor regions, counts of TCR transcripts showed a strong correlation with a T cell module score derived from matched bulk RNA-seq.

This clonotype occurred once. Its antigen is still unknown. A read error is possible here, since a much larger clone lies one base away. Findings and limits, study-wide: Estimates put coverage of tumor T cells 5.5% to 8% for alpha and approximately 14% for beta chains. Tumors with more nonsynonymous mutations had more expanded intratumoral alpha and beta TCRs.

Germline assignment: CDR1 SGHRS and CDR2 YFSETQ. The CDR3 totals 15 residues. Time point indicated: sample taken at primary tumor resection. Extraction of whole RNA from tumor, nontumor lung or frozen PBMC preceded unsorted sequencing. Each TCR cDNA molecule carried a unique molecular identifier. MiXCR, applied by TCRdb to the 5' RACE reads, yields one record per CDR3 protein. This sample yields some 96,000 distinct CDR3 sequences, of which 3.5% to 5% are seen a single time; around 20% belongs to the top ten. Source: lung tumor tissue, taken at surgery. The chain has TRBV5-1 and TRBJ2-7; D possibly corresponds to TRBD2 (6 bases). The receptor comes from a male donor with early-stage non-small cell lung cancer. The CDR3 coding sequence is TGCGCCAGAAGCTTGGAGGGCCCTCCCACCTACGAGCAGTACTTC. Amino acids: CARSLEGPPTYEQYF.